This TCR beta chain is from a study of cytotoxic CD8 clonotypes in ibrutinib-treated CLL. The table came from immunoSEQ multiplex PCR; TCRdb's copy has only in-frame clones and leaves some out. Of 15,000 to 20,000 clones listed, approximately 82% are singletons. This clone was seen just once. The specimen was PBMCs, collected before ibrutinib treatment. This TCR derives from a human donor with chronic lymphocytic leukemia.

CDR3 in DNA: TGTGCCAGCAGGGAAATATACAATGAGCAGTTCTTC. The encoded protein is CASREIYNEQFF. The chain employs TRBV27 and TRBJ2-1; D gene uncertain. The V gene lost 6 bases and the J gene lost 4 bases, with 7 bases spanning the gap. The germline gives CDR1 MNHEY, CDR2 SMNVEV (reference sequence). This CDR3 region has 12 residues.